The 27 T cell receptor beta chains below were found in one sample sequenced in a study of human T cells and chemical hapten exposure. Individual cDNA molecules in this library carried unique molecular identifiers. One entry per CDR3 protein, called by TCRdb with MiXCR from the reads. The sample consists of about 120,000 distinct CDR3 sequences, 8.5% to 9% of them appearing once. Unfractionated whole blood yielded the extracted total RNA. The material sequenced was whole blood. These receptor sequences come from a human donor in good health. Some clones in this sample may be carry-over from other donors' samples.

This clonotype was detected ten times or more. The V gene is TRBV5-4, the J gene TRBJ2-3, with D possibly TRBD2 on 5 matching bases. The CDR3 is made up of 15 amino acids. Per the germline V gene, CDR1 is SGHNT and CDR2 is YYREEE (reference sequence). Trimming took 2 bases from V and 4 from J, leaving 14 bases between them. The CDR3 is CASSLVDRRADTQYF. CDR3 bases: TGTGCCAGCAGCTTAGTGGACCGGCGGGCAGATACGCAGTATTTT.

At least ten counts were recorded for this clonotype. The V call is TRBV7-2, the J call TRBJ1-6; 7 nucleotides line up with TRBD1. The V gene's germline CDR1 is SGHTA and CDR2 FQGNSA. The CDR3 is 14 amino acids. V was pared by 2 bases and J by 7 bases, with 2 bases of the junction left unmatched. The CDR3 DNA follows: TGTGCCAGCAGCTTAAGACAGGGAAATTCACCCCTCCACTTT. Its protein is CASSLRQGNSPLHF.

This clonotype was seen more than once but under ten times. Mismatch with germline at one junction end may stem from a read error. The chain employs TRBV18 and TRBJ2-7, with TRBD1 identical over 7 bases. This CDR3 is built from 14 residues. Per the germline V gene, CDR1 is KGHSH and CDR2 is LQKENI. This CDR3 reads CASSPGTDTYEQYF. The CDR3 nucleotides read TGTGCCAGTTCACCCGGGACAGATACCTACGAGCAGTACTTC. Together with reference TRBV18 and TRBJ2-7, the CDR3 gives the full variable domain: NAGVMQNPRHLVRRRGQEARLRCSPMKGHSHVYWYRQLPEEGLKFMVYLQKENIIDESGMPKERFSAEFPKEGPSILRIQQVVRGDSAAYFCASSPGTDTYEQYFGPGTRLTVT.

At least ten counts were recorded for this clonotype. CDR3 DNA: TGTGCCAGTGGGCCCATTTCTGAAGCTTTCTTT. Protein: CASGPISEAFF. This chain links TRBV19 with TRBJ1-1; D gene ambiguous. CDR1 and CDR2 from the germline V gene are LNHDA and SQIVND (reference sequence). V was shortened by 8 bases and J by 6 bases, with 10 bases between the two germline ends. The CDR3 consists of 11 residues.

The table lists this clonotype with many counts. The chain links TRBV21-1 to TRBJ1-1; the table assigns TRBD1, which was not confirmed against the DNA. TRBV21-1 is labeled a pseudogene. CDR3 length: 16 amino acids. CDR3 sequence: CASSKAWSRLNTEAFF. The CDR3 DNA sequence: TGTGCCAGCAGCAAAGCCTGGTCCCGCCTGAACACTGAAGCTTTCTTT.

This clonotype has just a few counts. The genes are TRBV6-5 and TRBJ1-1, with D possibly TRBD1 on 6 matching bases. Germline V gene lookup returns CDR1 MNHEY and CDR2 SVGAGI. The CDR3 is made up of 15 amino acids. The V and J ends lost 2 bases and 3 bases respectively, with 13 bases between them. CDR3: CASSYLDRFDTEAFF. Written as DNA, the CDR3 is TGTGCCAGCAGTTACCTAGACAGGTTCGACACTGAAGCTTTCTTT.

V gene TRBV6-2 or TRBV6-3 combines with J gene TRBJ2-7; D perhaps matches TRBD2 (5 bases). The V gene lost 2 bases and the J gene lost 4 bases, with 6 bases spanning the gap. CDR3 length equals 12 residues. Germline loops: CDR1 MNHEY, CDR2 SVGEGT. In DNA, the CDR3 is TGTGCCAGCAGTTACGAGGGATACGAGCAGTACTTC. As protein: CASSYEGYEQYF.

The rearrangement joins TRBV29-1 to TRBJ2-1; D might be TRBD1 (5 bases). CDR3 length: 15 residues. Per germline, CDR1 SQVTM and CDR2 ANQGSEA. Deletions cut 0 bases from V and 1 base from J, with 10 bases between. This CDR3 reads CSVEEGKGSYNEQFF. The CDR3 region has the DNA TGCAGCGTTGAAGAGGGGAAGGGGTCCTACAATGAGCAGTTCTTC.

This clonotype was picked up many times. The chain is built from TRBV5-1 and TRBJ2-1; either TRBD1 or TRBD2 may supply D (6 bases each). V lost 4 bases to trimming and J lost 1 base, with 12 bases between them. The CDR3 is 15 amino acids. Germline V gene sequence: CDR1 SGHRS, CDR2 YFSETQ. The DNA of the CDR3 is TGCGCCAGCAGCGGAGGGGGTAAATCCTACAATGAGCAGTTCTTC. This sequence encodes CASSGGGKSYNEQFF.

The chain is built from TRBV20-1 and TRBJ2-7; the D gene is possibly TRBD1 (6 bases). The CDR3 totals 18 residues. V dropped 3 bases and J dropped 1 base, with 25 bases sitting between them. CDR1 DFQATT and CDR2 SNEGSKA come from the germline V gene (reference sequence). Here the CDR3 DNA reads TGCAGTGCTAGTAAATGGGGGCGAGAACAACAGCGGTCCTACGAGCAGTACTTC. It codes for CSASKWGREQQRSYEQYF.

This clonotype was counted ten times or more. V gene TRBV3-1 combines with J gene TRBJ1-1; possible D gene TRBD1, 6 bases. V gave up 8 bases and J gave up 0 bases, with 10 bases separating them. The germline V gene has CDR1 LGHDT and CDR2 YNNKEL (reference sequence). CDR3 length equals 13 residues. CDR3 loop: CASGQTMNTEAFF. The CDR3 DNA sequence: TGTGCCAGCGGACAGACCATGAACACTGAAGCTTTCTTT.

This clonotype was observed at least ten times. V gene TRBV27 combines with J gene TRBJ1-1; maybe TRBD1 (6 bases). Trimming stripped 4 bases from V and 6 bases from J, with 12 bases between. The CDR3 has 13 residues. Germline CDR1 reads MNHEY; CDR2 reads SMNVEV (reference sequence). The CDR3 nucleotides are TGTGCCAGCAGTTCCACAGGGTACGCTGAAGCTTTCTTT. This encodes CASSSTGYAEAFF.

The chain recombines TRBV2 with TRBJ1-1; D is perhaps TRBD1 (5 bases). The germline V gene encodes CDR1 SNHLY and CDR2 FYNNEI. The V end was cut by 7 bases, the J end by 4 bases, with 13 bases between. The CDR3 extends over 13 amino acids. CDR3 protein: CASIGGDGTEAFF. The CDR3 DNA sequence: TGTGCCAGCATTGGGGGGGATGGCACTGAAGCTTTCTTT.

This clonotype was detected a few times. V and J are TRBV11-2 and TRBJ2-2; 12 nucleotides match TRBD1. The CDR3 totals 14 residues. CDR1 and CDR2 (germline): SGHAT, FQNNGV. Unmatched junction bases numbered 2, after V lost 5 bases and J lost 7 bases. The CDR3: CASSRDRGRGELFF. The DNA of the CDR3 is TGTGCCAGCAGCCGGGACAGGGGGCGCGGGGAGCTGTTTTTT.

V is TRBV19 and J is TRBJ2-4; 9 bases map to TRBD2. Germline CDR1 reads LNHDA; CDR2 reads SQIVND (reference sequence). Trimming took 3 bases from V and 1 from J; bases not matched to a gene: 4. The CDR3 has 16 amino acids. The CDR3 region is CASSIGSGRAKNIQYF. CDR3 sequence (DNA): TGTGCCAGTAGTATTGGAAGCGGGAGGGCCAAAAACATTCAGTACTTC.

The CDR3 DNA reads as TGCAGTGCTAGAGATCCGTCAGGGGGTAATTCACCCCTCCACTTT. Amino acid sequence: CSARDPSGGNSPLHF. This chain links TRBV20-1 with TRBJ1-6; 7 nucleotides line up with TRBD1. Germline loops: CDR1 DFQATT, CDR2 SNEGSKA (reference sequence). The CDR3 is made up of 15 amino acids. After removal of 0 bases from V and 6 bases from J, the junction contained 5 bases not matched to a gene.

This clonotype was observed many times. The J gene is TRBJ2-3, the V gene TRBV9; D is undetermined. This CDR3 is built from 14 residues. Germline assignment: CDR1 SGDLS and CDR2 YYNGEE. The V and J ends lost 6 bases and 2 bases respectively, with 13 bases between them. The CDR3 protein is CASNEGRATDTQYF. The CDR3, as DNA: TGTGCCAGCAACGAAGGTAGGGCCACAGATACGCAGTATTTT.

The rearrangement links TRBV6-2 or TRBV6-3 to TRBJ2-5; D is uncertain. With 8 bases removed from V and 0 bases from J, the gap between germline ends came to 10 bases. Germline V gene lookup returns CDR1 MNHEY and CDR2 SVGEGT. The CDR3 totals 13 residues. CDR3 nucleotides: TGTGCCAGCTTAGGCCGGAACCAAGAGACCCAGTACTTC. It translates to CASLGRNQETQYF.

The chain carries TRBV5-4 and TRBJ1-1; 7 positions agree with TRBD1. CDR3 length: 16 residues. Germline CDR1 reads SGHNT; CDR2 reads YYREEE (reference sequence). Unmatched junction bases numbered 10, after V lost 1 base and J lost 4 bases. CDR3 nucleotides: TGTGCCAGCAGCTTGAGGCGGACAGGCCGTGGCACTGAAGCTTTCTTT. It translates to CASSLRRTGRGTEAFF.

The CDR3 coding sequence is TGTGCCAGCGCCTTGGACAGTAACTATGGCTACACCTTC. Translated: CASALDSNYGYTF. The chain recombines TRBV6-5 with TRBJ1-2, with D tentatively TRBD1 (6 bases). Per the germline V gene, CDR1 is MNHEY and CDR2 is SVGAGI. The germline V and J ends were trimmed by 8 bases and 1 base, with 11 bases remaining between them. CDR3 length: 13 residues.

In its sample, this clonotype was seen many times. This chain connects TRBV14 to TRBJ2-1; a possible D gene is TRBD2 (5 bases). V lost 2 bases to trimming and J lost 3 bases, with 8 bases between them. The CDR3 extends over 14 amino acids. Germline V lookup: CDR1 SGHDN, CDR2 FVKESK. The CDR3 DNA reads TGTGCCAGCAGCCAACCGGGGATCTACAATGAGCAGTTCTTC. Amino acids: CASSQPGIYNEQFF.

This clonotype was counted at least ten times. This chain links TRBV6-5 with TRBJ1-1; TRBD1 matches 7 bases. V lost 0 bases, J lost 2 bases, and 9 bases stayed unmatched. This CDR3 comprises 17 residues. From germline, CDR1 is MNHEY and CDR2 SVGAGI. The CDR3 here is CASSYSPGQAGNTEAFF. As DNA, the CDR3 is TGTGCCAGCAGTTACTCCCCTGGACAGGCAGGAAACACTGAAGCTTTCTTT.

This clonotype has ten or more counts. This chain connects TRBV27 to TRBJ2-3; D perhaps matches TRBD2 (6 bases). Trimming removed 7 bases from V and 0 bases from J, with 11 bases in between. This CDR3 has 14 residues. CDR1 and CDR2 from the germline V gene are MNHEY and SMNVEV (reference sequence). This CDR3 reads CASTGGLSTDTQYF. CDR3 nucleotides: TGTGCCAGCACCGGGGGTTTAAGCACAGATACGCAGTATTTT.

There are a few counts of this clonotype. The chain uses TRBV11-2 and TRBJ2-3, with TRBD2 matching 10 bases. Germline CDR1 SGHAT, CDR2 FQNNGV. The V segment lost 2 bases and the J segment 5 bases; nucleotides outside the gene matches: 4. The CDR3 runs to 15 residues. The CDR3, as DNA: TGTGCCAGCAGCTTACTTAGCGGGAGGAAAGATACGCAGTATTTT. It translates to CASSLLSGRKDTQYF.

The rearrangement links TRBV5-6 to TRBJ1-2, with D possibly being TRBD1 (5 bases). The CDR3 spans 14 residues. Germline V gene lookup returns CDR1 SGHDT and CDR2 YYEEEE. Deletions cut 4 bases from V and 8 bases from J, with 18 bases between. The CDR3 here is CASSPDVPTGGYTF. The CDR3 nucleotides read TGTGCCAGCAGCCCAGATGTTCCCACAGGAGGCTACACCTTC.

This clonotype was detected many times. The V and J genes are TRBV10-3 and TRBJ2-3; tentatively, D is TRBD1 (5 bases). The germline V and J ends were trimmed by 5 bases and 6 bases, with 21 bases remaining between them. The CDR3 is 16 amino acids. In germline, CDR1 is ENHRY, CDR2 SYGVKD. The CDR3, as DNA: TGTGCCATCAGTCCCGTGCCCGGACAATTTTCGGATACGCAGTATTTT. Translated: CAISPVPGQFSDTQYF.

The sample holds many counts of this clonotype. This chain joins TRBV19 and TRBJ1-5, with 8 bases that match TRBD1. V shed 7 bases, J shed 2 bases, and the junction held 10 bases outside the gene matches. This CDR3 is built from 16 residues. Looked up from germline, CDR1 is LNHDA and CDR2 is SQIVND (reference sequence). The CDR3, as DNA: TGTGCCAGTACTTACCCCGGACAGGGAGGCAATCAGCCCCAGCATTTT. The encoded protein is CASTYPGQGGNQPQHF.